One sample yielded the 28 T cell receptor beta chains listed below, sequenced in a study of response to subunit inactivated influenza vaccine. From the RT-PCR reads, TCRdb called clonotypes with MiXCR, one entry per CDR3 protein. The sample shows 650,000 to 700,000 distinct CDR3 sequences, less than 20% of them seen only once. This specimen consisted of PBMCs from blood, obtained 11 to 12 days after vaccination. The receptors shown here come from a man aged 45 to 65 who received an inactivated influenza vaccine.

CDR3 region: CASSFSLTGDTEAFF. DNA for the CDR3: TGTGCCAGCAGCTTTAGTCTAACAGGGGACACTGAAGCTTTCTTT. This chain links TRBV7-2 with TRBJ1-1, with 7 bases fitting TRBD1. The CDR3 is 15 residues long. Germline V gives CDR1 SGHTA, CDR2 FQGNSA. J was trimmed by 3 bases and V by 3 bases; bases with no gene match: 7.

This clonotype was found many times. V usage is TRBV6-1 and J usage is TRBJ2-2; 7 nucleotides agree with TRBD1. This CDR3 is 14 amino acids long. Trimming at V came to 6 bases and at J to 8 bases, leaving 9 bases not matched to a gene. CDR1 and CDR2 from the germline V gene are MNHNS and SASEGT. The CDR3: CASSVGQTRGELFF. DNA of the CDR3: TGTGCCAGCAGCGTGGGACAGACTCGGGGGGAGCTGTTTTTT.

There are a few counts of this clonotype. The rearrangement links TRBV12-5 to TRBJ1-2; no definite D call. Trimming cost V 7 bases and J 8 bases, with 26 bases left between them. This CDR3 is 16 amino acids long. Germline V gene sequence: CDR1 LGHNT, CDR2 FRNRAP. The CDR3 sequence is CASALSSHSLTMGYTF. The CDR3 DNA is TGTGCTAGTGCCCTTTCTTCGCACAGCTTAACTATGGGCTACACCTTC. The whole variable domain, remainder taken from reference TRBV12-5 and TRBJ1-2, is DARVTQTPRHKVTEMGQEVTMRCQPILGHNTVFWYRQTMMQGLELLAYFRNRAPLDDSGMPKDRFSAEMPDATLATLKIQPSEPRDSAVYFCASALSSHSLTMGYTFGSGTRLTVV.

This clonotype was seen a few times. This sequence joins TRBV6-5 and TRBJ2-2; D is unclear. Germline values: CDR1 MNHEY, CDR2 SVGAGI. This CDR3 has 14 residues. V was trimmed by 2 bases and J by 5 bases, leaving 9 bases between them. CDR3 DNA: TGTGCCAGCAGTTACATCGGTCGAACCGGGGAGCTGTTTTTT. Translation gives CASSYIGRTGELFF.

A few counts support this clonotype. The V gene is TRBV7-2, the J gene TRBJ2-7, with 7 bases fitting TRBD2. Trimming at V came to 0 bases and at J to 4 bases, leaving 6 bases not matched to a gene. The germline CDR1 and CDR2 sequences are SGHTA and FQGNSA. The CDR3 extends over 15 amino acids. CDR3 protein: CASSLASRGGYEQYF. The DNA of the CDR3 is TGTGCCAGCAGCTTAGCGTCGAGGGGAGGGTACGAGCAGTACTTC. Combining the CDR3 with reference TRBV7-2 and TRBJ2-7 gives the whole variable domain GAGVSQSPSNKVTEKGKDVELRCDPISGHTALYWYRQSLGQGLEFLIYFQGNSAPDKSGLPSDRFSAERTGGSVSTLTIQRTQQEDSAVYLCASSLASRGGYEQYFGPGTRLTVT.

The V gene is TRBV5-1, the J gene TRBJ1-5; D might be TRBD1 (5 bases). CDR1 and CDR2 (germline): SGHRS, YFSETQ. V lost 0 bases, J lost 7 bases, and 14 bases lay in between. This CDR3 region has 15 residues. CDR3: CASSLGDSQNQPQHF. The DNA for the CDR3 is TGCGCCAGCAGCTTGGGGGACTCCCAGAACCAGCCCCAGCATTTT.

This clonotype was seen a handful of times. The V call is TRBV29-1, the J call TRBJ1-3; 9 nucleotides agree with TRBD1. This CDR3 spans 20 amino acids. Looked up from germline, CDR1 is SQVTM and CDR2 is ANQGSEA. Trimming took 2 bases from V and 1 from J; bases not matched to a gene: 18. CDR3 region: CSVELSPRTGEPFSGNTIYF. CDR3 DNA: TGCAGCGTTGAACTCTCCCCGCGGACAGGGGAACCTTTTTCTGGAAACACCATATATTTT. The variable domain in full, with the rest retrieved from reference TRBV29-1 and TRBJ1-3, is SAVISQKPSRDICQRGTSLTIQCQVDSQVTMMFWYRQQPGQSLTLIATANQGSEATYESGFVIDKFPISRPNLTFSTLTVSNMSPEDSSIYLCSVELSPRTGEPFSGNTIYFGEGSWLTVV.

This clonotype was recorded a few times. V and J are TRBV20-1 and TRBJ1-5; possible D gene TRBD1, 5 bases. The CDR3 length is 13 residues. V was trimmed by 5 bases and J by 0 bases, leaving 8 bases between them. Germline loops: CDR1 DFQATT, CDR2 SNEGSKA (reference sequence). The CDR3 DNA reads as TGCAGTGCTCTGGACATTAGCAATCAGCCCCAGCATTTT. This codes for CSALDISNQPQHF.

The chain employs TRBV7-2 and TRBJ2-6; D is unresolved. This CDR3 has 15 amino acids. The V gene's germline CDR1 is SGHTA and CDR2 FQGNSA. Trimming cost V 6 bases and J 2 bases, with 11 bases left between them. The CDR3 sequence is CASSRTSAGANVLTF. CDR3 bases: TGTGCCAGCAGTCGAACCTCGGCTGGGGCCAACGTCCTGACTTTC.

At least ten counts were recorded for this clonotype. The rearrangement uses TRBV11-2 and TRBJ2-4; TRBD2 might be the D (5 bases). CDR1 SGHAT and CDR2 FQNNGV come from the germline V gene. The CDR3 totals 18 residues. The V gene lost 5 bases and the J gene lost 0 bases, with 20 bases spanning the gap. CDR3 DNA: TGTGCCAGCAGCCCGAGCCCCTTGCCGGGGTTAGCCAAAAACATTCAGTACTTC. Translation: CASSPSPLPGLAKNIQYF.

The rearrangement joins TRBV12-3 or TRBV12-4 to TRBJ2-5, with D possibly TRBD2 on 6 matching bases. V was clipped by 2 bases and J by 5 bases, with 12 bases between them. The CDR3 loop spans 14 amino acids. The CDR3 DNA is TGTGCCAGCAGTTTATTGCGGGGTCGGGAGACCCAGTACTTC. Translation gives CASSLLRGRETQYF.

This clonotype was counted only a few times. The gene calls are TRBV12-3 or TRBV12-4 and TRBJ2-7, with D possibly being TRBD2 (6 bases). This CDR3 is 15 amino acids long. V was cut by 5 bases and J by 3 bases, with 17 bases left in between. CDR3 loop: CASSTPPGVDYEQYF. The CDR3 coding sequence is TGTGCCAGCAGTACACCCCCGGGGGTCGACTACGAGCAGTACTTC.

This clonotype was seen only a few times. V and J are TRBV7-2 and TRBJ2-1, with TRBD1 as a possible D gene (6 bases). This CDR3 is 14 amino acids long. CDR1 is SGHTA, CDR2 FQGNSA, per germline. V shed 5 bases and J shed 6 bases, with 14 bases lying between them. For the CDR3, the DNA is TGTGCCAGCAGCCTTAAGACAGGCTCCAATGAGCAGTTCTTC. It specifies CASSLKTGSNEQFF.

This clonotype appeared a few times. This chain connects TRBV6-2 or TRBV6-3 to TRBJ1-4, with a possible D match to TRBD1 (5 bases). CDR1 and CDR2 from the germline V gene are MNHEY and SVGEGT. The CDR3 sequence is 17 residues long. V was trimmed by 2 bases and J by 0 bases, leaving 13 bases between them. CDR3 DNA sequence: TGTGCCAGCAGTTACGCGATACAGGATGCAACTAATGAAAAACTGTTTTTT. This encodes CASSYAIQDATNEKLFF.

The rearrangement uses TRBV11-1 and TRBJ2-5; 9 bases are shared with TRBD1. The CDR3 has 18 residues. Germline V gene lookup returns CDR1 SGHAT and CDR2 FQDESV (reference sequence). After removal of 4 bases from V and 2 bases from J, the junction contained 14 bases not matched to a gene. The CDR3 loop reads CASSSAMMTGGLQETQYF. DNA of the CDR3: TGTGCCAGCAGCTCCGCGATGATGACAGGGGGTCTACAAGAGACCCAGTACTTC.

The J gene is TRBJ2-1, the V gene TRBV18; 10 bases are a match to TRBD2. The germline V gene has CDR1 KGHSH and CDR2 LQKENI. Germline trimming cut 3 bases from V and 10 bases from J; bases unmatched to any gene: 6. CDR3 length: 14 amino acids. This CDR3 reads CASSPLAGVLEQFF. CDR3 sequence (DNA): TGTGCCAGCTCACCCCTAGCGGGAGTGTTGGAGCAGTTCTTC. Filled out from reference TRBV18 and TRBJ2-1, the complete variable domain reads NAGVMQNPRHLVRRRGQEARLRCSPMKGHSHVYWYRQLPEEGLKFMVYLQKENIIDESGMPKERFSAEFPKEGPSILRIQQVVRGDSAAYFCASSPLAGVLEQFFGPGTRLTVL.

The chain recombines TRBV30 with TRBJ2-5, with unresolved D. The V end lost 0 bases, the J end lost 5 bases, and 10 bases lay between the germline ends. CDR1 is GTSNPN and CDR2 is SVGIG in the germline V gene (reference sequence). This CDR3 has 13 residues. CDR3 sequence: CAWSVLLQETQYF. The CDR3, as DNA: TGTGCCTGGAGTGTATTGTTACAGGAGACCCAGTACTTC.

This clonotype turned up a few times. The chain uses TRBV18 and TRBJ2-1; the match to TRBD1 covers 7 bases. The germline V gene has CDR1 KGHSH and CDR2 LQKENI. CDR3 length: 16 amino acids. Germline trimming cut 2 bases from V and 3 bases from J; bases unmatched to any gene: 7. This chain's CDR3 is CASSPARGQFYNEQFF. DNA of the CDR3: TGTGCCAGCTCACCAGCCCGGGGACAGTTCTACAATGAGCAGTTCTTC.

The chain employs TRBV6-1 and TRBJ2-7, with D possibly being TRBD1 (6 bases). Trimming left V 6 bases short and J 0 bases short, with 9 bases between. Germline CDR1 and CDR2: MNHNS and SASEGT. The CDR3 has 13 amino acids. The CDR3, as DNA: TGTGCCAGCAGAAGGGGGAGCTCCTACGAGCAGTACTTC. This sequence encodes CASRRGSSYEQYF.

The chain uses TRBV12-3 or TRBV12-4 and TRBJ1-2, with D unresolved. The CDR3 has 14 residues. The V gene lost 2 bases and the J gene lost 6 bases, with 13 bases spanning the gap. CDR3: CASSLLGTVNGYTF. In DNA form, the CDR3 reads TGTGCCAGCAGTTTATTGGGCACAGTTAATGGCTACACCTTC.

The CDR3 loop is CSASSPWTSGSQYF. The CDR3 DNA reads TGCAGTGCTAGTTCTCCTTGGACTAGCGGGTCCCAGTACTTC. The chain is built from TRBV20-1 and TRBJ2-5; 11 nucleotides align to TRBD2. This CDR3 is built from 14 residues. The ends lost 3 bases at V and 9 bases at J; junction bases unmatched: 9. Germline CDR1 and CDR2: DFQATT and SNEGSKA (reference sequence).

V is TRBV20-1 and J is TRBJ1-2; D not certain. CDR3 length: 8 amino acids. Trimming pared 8 bases from V and 8 bases from J, leaving 6 bases between. Germline CDR1 is DFQATT and CDR2 is SNEGSKA (reference sequence). This chain's CDR3 is CSPFGYTF. The CDR3 DNA sequence: TGCAGTCCTTTCGGCTACACCTTC.

V and J are TRBV9 and TRBJ2-5; D unresolved. The CDR3 runs to 14 residues. V was shortened by 1 base and J by 2 bases, with 9 bases between the two germline ends. Germline lookup yields CDR1 SGDLS and CDR2 YYNGEE. The CDR3 bases are TGTGCCAGCAGCGTAACCGCGACGCAAGAGACCCAGTACTTC. It encodes CASSVTATQETQYF.

J is TRBJ2-7 and V is TRBV7-8; 12 nucleotides match TRBD2. The germline gives CDR1 SGHVS, CDR2 FQNEAQ. Trimming took 6 bases from V and 4 from J; bases not matched to a gene: 10. CDR3 size: 16 residues. In DNA form, the CDR3 reads TGTGCCAGCAGTTCCCTTGGACTAGCGGGACTTTACGAGCAGTACTTC. This encodes CASSSLGLAGLYEQYF. The whole variable domain, filled in from reference TRBV7-8 and TRBJ2-7, reads GAGVSQSPRYKVAKRGQDVALRCDPISGHVSLFWYQQALGQGPEFLTYFQNEAQLDKSGLPSDRFFAERPEGSVSTLKIQRTQQEDSAVYLCASSSLGLAGLYEQYFGPGTRLTVT.

This chain links TRBV11-2 with TRBJ2-7; TRBD2 might be the D (7 bases). CDR3 length: 15 residues. Looked up from germline, CDR1 is SGHAT and CDR2 is FQNNGV. The V gene lost 1 base and the J gene lost 4 bases, with 14 bases spanning the gap. This chain's CDR3 is CASSLGGGGVYEQYF. The CDR3 region has the DNA TGTGCCAGCAGCTTAGGGGGAGGGGGTGTTTACGAGCAGTACTTC.

There are a few counts of this clonotype. The V gene is TRBV6-6, the J gene TRBJ2-2, with D perhaps assigned TRBD1 or TRBD2 (6 bases each). The CDR3 consists of 12 residues. The germline V gene encodes CDR1 MNHNY and CDR2 SVGAGI (reference sequence). Trimming shortened V by 8 bases and J by 5 bases, and 9 bases separated the two germline ends. This CDR3 reads CASQGRTGELFF. CDR3 DNA: TGTGCCAGCCAGGGGAGGACCGGGGAGCTGTTTTTT.

The rearrangement joins TRBV29-1 to TRBJ1-1; D unresolved. CDR1 and CDR2 from the germline V gene are SQVTM and ANQGSEA. This CDR3 is 12 amino acids long. Trimming shortened V by 3 bases and J by 9 bases, and 14 bases separated the two germline ends. DNA of the CDR3: TGCAGCGTTGAGGGGATAGAGGCCCAAGCTTTCTTT. Its protein is CSVEGIEAQAFF.

The rearrangement uses TRBV4-2 and TRBJ2-1; D not certain. Germline CDR1 is LGHNA and CDR2 is YNFKEQ. Trimming took off 5 bases at V and 3 bases at J, with 8 bases between the two ends. There are 13 residues in the CDR3. The CDR3 spells CASSEQSYNEQFF. CDR3 DNA sequence: TGTGCCAGCAGCGAACAGAGCTACAATGAGCAGTTCTTC.